This TCR beta chain came from a study of blood T cells in healthy people across ages. General study points: Fewer expanded clones and more diversity marked long-lived versus aged donors.

With a J-beta primer mix and a sample-barcoded 5' primer, a second PCR ran about 7 to 12 cycles. Using its own MiXCR run on the 5' RACE reads, TCRdb lists one record per CDR3 protein. This repertoire shows around 1.7 million distinct CDR3 sequences, 28% found once; its top ten account for 7.7%. The sample providers were healthy Caucasian people from Russia, aged roughly 6 to 95. This clonotype was seen once. Its antigen remains unidentified. This may arise from a read error, as a much more abundant clone is one base away. The V end was cut by 2 bases, the J end by 8 bases, with 12 bases between. The CDR3 sequence is 13 residues long. The germline V gene encodes CDR1 WSHSY and CDR2 SAAADI.

The source of this sequence is a woman in her twenties or thirties in good health. The specimen was blood. The rearrangement uses TRBV10-2 and TRBJ1-1; D unresolved. CDR3 protein: CASSEMGNNEAFF. CDR3 coding DNA: TGCGCCAGCAGTGAGATGGGGAACAACGAAGCTTTCTTT.